A selection of T cell receptor beta chains follows, all from one sample in a study of blood T cells in healthy people across ages. TCRdb independently ran MiXCR on the 5' RACE reads; one entry per CDR3 protein. The top ten clones hold roughly 24% of a sample with around 2 million distinct CDR3 sequences, about 39% of them seen once. Material for sequencing was blood. The receptor set was obtained from a human donor in good health. Both conserved end residues are part of each CDR3. The order of the fields is CDR3 length, clone size, V gene, J gene, D gene, CDR3 protein, CDR3 DNA. D genes are given only for firm matches. Clone size is given for some rows only: seen once, a few or many times, or a class if the clone is expanded.

CDR3 length: 14; clone size: -; V gene: TRBV12-3/TRBV12-4; J gene: TRBJ2-1; D gene: TRBD1; CDR3 protein: CASSRTGGSNEQFF; CDR3 DNA: TGTGCCAGCAGCCGGACAGGAGGTAGCAATGAGCAGTTCTTC
CDR3 length: 14; clone size: -; V gene: TRBV12-5; J gene: TRBJ2-3; D gene: -; CDR3 protein: CASGLPLPTDTQYF; CDR3 DNA: TGTGCTAGTGGTTTGCCCTTGCCCACAGATACGCAGTATTTT
CDR3 length: 18; clone size: few; V gene: TRBV4-1; J gene: TRBJ2-7; D gene: TRBD2; CDR3 protein: CASSQGGLAGSANYEQYF; CDR3 DNA: TGCGCCAGCAGCCAGGGAGGACTAGCGGGATCGGCCAATTACGAGCAGTACTTC
CDR3 length: 15; clone size: -; V gene: TRBV7-2; J gene: TRBJ2-3; D gene: TRBD1; CDR3 protein: CASSPGTGISDTQYF; CDR3 DNA: TGTGCCAGCAGCCCCGGGACAGGGATATCAGATACGCAGTATTTT
CDR3 length: 13; clone size: -; V gene: TRBV4-3; J gene: TRBJ1-4; D gene: -; CDR3 protein: CASSQDKEEKLFF; CDR3 DNA: TGCGCCAGCAGCCAAGATAAGGAGGAAAAACTGTTTTTT
CDR3 length: 12; clone size: -; V gene: TRBV18; J gene: TRBJ2-1; D gene: -; CDR3 protein: CASSPAVNEQFF; CDR3 DNA: TGTGCCAGCTCACCGGCAGTTAATGAGCAGTTCTTC
CDR3 length: 16; clone size: -; V gene: TRBV10-3; J gene: TRBJ1-2; D gene: -; CDR3 protein: CAITEDRDLTHYGYTF; CDR3 DNA: TGTGCCATTACTGAGGATCGGGACTTGACTCACTATGGCTACACCTTC
CDR3 length: 16; clone size: few; V gene: TRBV4-1; J gene: TRBJ2-1; D gene: -; CDR3 protein: CASSRGDIISNNEQFF; CDR3 DNA: TGCGCCAGCAGCCGAGGGGACATTATATCGAACAATGAGCAGTTCTTC
CDR3 length: 13; clone size: -; V gene: TRBV2; J gene: TRBJ1-6; D gene: -; CDR3 protein: CASTPDGDSPLHF; CDR3 DNA: TGTGCCAGCACCCCGGACGGGGATTCACCCCTCCACTTT
CDR3 length: 15; clone size: few; V gene: TRBV7-2; J gene: TRBJ1-5; D gene: -; CDR3 protein: CASSKTTGSNQPQHF; CDR3 DNA: TGTGCCAGCAGCAAGACTACAGGGTCCAATCAGCCCCAGCATTTT
CDR3 length: 11; clone size: -; V gene: TRBV7-2; J gene: TRBJ2-1; D gene: TRBD1; CDR3 protein: CASSPRQGQFF; CDR3 DNA: TGTGCCAGCAGCCCCCGACAGGGTCAGTTCTTC
CDR3 length: 10; clone size: many; V gene: TRBV29-1; J gene: TRBJ1-2; D gene: -; CDR3 protein: CSVEEGSYTF; CDR3 DNA: TGCAGCGTTGAAGAGGGAAGCTACACCTTC
CDR3 length: 15; clone size: -; V gene: TRBV6-5; J gene: TRBJ2-1; D gene: -; CDR3 protein: CASSYKGLGYNEQFF; CDR3 DNA: TGTGCCAGCAGTTACAAGGGCTTGGGCTACAATGAGCAGTTCTTC
CDR3 length: 12; clone size: -; V gene: TRBV10-3; J gene: TRBJ2-7; D gene: TRBD1; CDR3 protein: CAIRGQGNEQYF; CDR3 DNA: TGTGCCATCCGGGGACAGGGAAACGAGCAGTACTTC
CDR3 length: 15; clone size: once; V gene: TRBV3-1; J gene: TRBJ1-6; D gene: -; CDR3 protein: CASSHLGGGNSPLHF; CDR3 DNA: TGTGCCAGCAGCCATCTCGGAGGGGGTAATTCACCCCTCCACTTT
CDR3 length: 15; clone size: few; V gene: TRBV7-6; J gene: TRBJ2-7; D gene: -; CDR3 protein: CASSFSPGPDYEQYF; CDR3 DNA: TGTGCCAGCAGCTTCTCCCCGGGTCCGGACTACGAGCAGTACTTC
CDR3 length: 15; clone size: -; V gene: TRBV6-5; J gene: TRBJ2-6; D gene: TRBD1; CDR3 protein: CAGRAGGTGANVLTF; CDR3 DNA: TGTGCCGGCAGGGCAGGGGGTACTGGGGCCAACGTCCTGACTTTC
CDR3 length: 11; clone size: -; V gene: TRBV6-6; J gene: TRBJ1-1; D gene: -; CDR3 protein: CVSSYGTEAFF; CDR3 DNA: TGTGTCAGCAGTTACGGGACTGAAGCTTTCTTT
CDR3 length: 14; clone size: -; V gene: TRBV7-2; J gene: TRBJ1-2; D gene: -; CDR3 protein: CASSVSIGLAGYTF; CDR3 DNA: TGTGCCAGCAGCGTCTCCATAGGACTAGCCGGCTACACCTTC
CDR3 length: 14; clone size: -; V gene: TRBV3-1; J gene: TRBJ1-2; D gene: -; CDR3 protein: CAGSQDSSAAGYTF; CDR3 DNA: TGTGCCGGCAGCCAAGATTCTTCCGCCGCGGGCTACACCTTC
CDR3 length: 16; clone size: few; V gene: TRBV12-3/TRBV12-4; J gene: TRBJ1-4; D gene: TRBD1; CDR3 protein: CASSLRTGVGNEKLFF; CDR3 DNA: TGTGCCAGCAGTTTACGGACAGGGGTGGGAAATGAAAAACTGTTTTTT
CDR3 length: 13; clone size: -; V gene: TRBV20-1; J gene: TRBJ1-1; D gene: -; CDR3 protein: CSATPDRYTEAFF; CDR3 DNA: TGCAGTGCAACCCCGGACAGATACACTGAAGCTTTCTTT
CDR3 length: 13; clone size: -; V gene: TRBV9; J gene: TRBJ2-7; D gene: TRBD1; CDR3 protein: CASSPGTEHEQYF; CDR3 DNA: TGTGCCAGCAGCCCGGGGACAGAGCACGAGCAGTACTTC
CDR3 length: 16; clone size: few; V gene: TRBV6-1; J gene: TRBJ1-5; D gene: -; CDR3 protein: CASSESPGANNQPQHF; CDR3 DNA: TGTGCCAGCAGTGAATCTCCGGGGGCCAACAATCAGCCCCAGCATTTT
CDR3 length: 14; clone size: few; V gene: TRBV4-1; J gene: TRBJ2-3; D gene: -; CDR3 protein: CASSQGQGIDTQYF; CDR3 DNA: TGCGCCAGCAGCCAAGGTCAGGGTATAGATACGCAGTATTTT
CDR3 length: 16; clone size: few; V gene: TRBV5-1; J gene: TRBJ1-2; D gene: TRBD1; CDR3 protein: CASSLVFGQAYSGYTF; CDR3 DNA: TGCGCCAGCAGCTTGGTTTTTGGACAGGCTTACAGTGGCTACACCTTC
CDR3 length: 14; clone size: -; V gene: TRBV19; J gene: TRBJ2-7; D gene: -; CDR3 protein: CASSTNRESYEQYF; CDR3 DNA: TGTGCCAGTAGTACCAACAGGGAATCCTACGAGCAGTACTTC
CDR3 length: 13; clone size: -; V gene: TRBV2; J gene: TRBJ2-5; D gene: -; CDR3 protein: CASKRGVQETQYF; CDR3 DNA: TGTGCCAGCAAGAGGGGAGTCCAAGAGACCCAGTACTTC
CDR3 length: 13; clone size: -; V gene: TRBV12-3/TRBV12-4; J gene: TRBJ1-2; D gene: TRBD1; CDR3 protein: CASSLTPTGGYTF; CDR3 DNA: TGTGCCAGCAGTTTAACCCCGACAGGGGGCTACACCTTC
CDR3 length: 15; clone size: -; V gene: TRBV7-9; J gene: TRBJ2-1; D gene: TRBD2; CDR3 protein: CASSLHSGGYNEQFF; CDR3 DNA: TGTGCCAGCAGCTTACATAGCGGGGGCTACAATGAGCAGTTCTTC
CDR3 length: 11; clone size: -; V gene: TRBV28; J gene: TRBJ1-2; D gene: -; CDR3 protein: CASIVGDGYTF; CDR3 DNA: TGTGCCAGCATCGTCGGGGATGGCTACACCTTC
CDR3 length: 13; clone size: -; V gene: TRBV6-6; J gene: TRBJ1-2; D gene: TRBD1; CDR3 protein: CASSTGTVDGYTF; CDR3 DNA: TGTGCCAGCAGCACGGGGACAGTAGATGGCTACACCTTC
CDR3 length: 14; clone size: few; V gene: TRBV20-1; J gene: TRBJ2-5; D gene: -; CDR3 protein: CSARRGFEFETQYF; CDR3 DNA: TGCAGTGCTAGACGAGGGTTTGAATTCGAGACCCAGTACTTC
CDR3 length: 15; clone size: few; V gene: TRBV4-1; J gene: TRBJ1-5; D gene: -; CDR3 protein: CASSQGTAGNQPQHF; CDR3 DNA: TGCGCCAGCAGCCAAGGGACTGCAGGAAATCAGCCCCAGCATTTT
CDR3 length: 14; clone size: -; V gene: TRBV12-3/TRBV12-4; J gene: TRBJ2-5; D gene: -; CDR3 protein: CASSPWAGRETQYF; CDR3 DNA: TGTGCCAGCAGTCCCTGGGCAGGCCGAGAGACCCAGTACTTC
CDR3 length: 13; clone size: few; V gene: TRBV29-1; J gene: TRBJ1-1; D gene: TRBD1; CDR3 protein: CSVEGQGWTEAFF; CDR3 DNA: TGCAGCGTTGAAGGACAGGGGTGGACTGAAGCTTTCTTT
CDR3 length: 13; clone size: few; V gene: TRBV12-3/TRBV12-4; J gene: TRBJ2-7; D gene: -; CDR3 protein: CASSRMFQGEQYF; CDR3 DNA: TGTGCCAGCAGTCGGATGTTCCAGGGCGAGCAGTACTTC
CDR3 length: 14; clone size: -; V gene: TRBV10-3; J gene: TRBJ1-4; D gene: TRBD1; CDR3 protein: CAIRPGTGEGKRFF; CDR3 DNA: TGTGCCATCAGACCCGGGACAGGGGAGGGAAAACGGTTTTTT
CDR3 length: 14; clone size: -; V gene: TRBV11-2; J gene: TRBJ1-4; D gene: TRBD1; CDR3 protein: CASSATGYNEKLFF; CDR3 DNA: TGTGCCAGCAGCGCGACAGGGTATAATGAAAAACTGTTTTTT
CDR3 length: 13; clone size: -; V gene: TRBV5-1; J gene: TRBJ2-1; D gene: TRBD1; CDR3 protein: CAVGTGGYNEQFF; CDR3 DNA: TGCGCGGTCGGGACAGGGGGCTACAATGAGCAGTTCTTC
CDR3 length: 17; clone size: once; V gene: TRBV5-1; J gene: TRBJ2-6; D gene: TRBD1; CDR3 protein: CASSLLNRGRGANVLTF; CDR3 DNA: TGCGCCAGCAGCCTATTAAACAGGGGGCGTGGGGCCAACGTCCTGACTTTC
CDR3 length: 14; clone size: many; V gene: TRBV29-1; J gene: TRBJ2-5; D gene: TRBD2; CDR3 protein: CSVKRGGDQETQYF; CDR3 DNA: TGCAGCGTCAAGCGGGGGGGCGACCAAGAGACCCAGTACTTC
CDR3 length: 16; clone size: -; V gene: TRBV7-2; J gene: TRBJ2-1; D gene: TRBD2; CDR3 protein: CASSPLGSGVNNEQFF; CDR3 DNA: TGTGCCAGCAGCCCCCTGGGTAGCGGGGTTAACAATGAGCAGTTCTTC
CDR3 length: 15; clone size: -; V gene: TRBV12-3/TRBV12-4; J gene: TRBJ1-2; D gene: -; CDR3 protein: CASSRNGGVNYGYTF; CDR3 DNA: TGTGCCAGCAGTCGGAACGGAGGGGTAAACTATGGCTACACCTTC
CDR3 length: 15; clone size: -; V gene: TRBV5-1; J gene: TRBJ1-2; D gene: TRBD1; CDR3 protein: CASSGNRGSNYGYTF; CDR3 DNA: TGCGCCAGCAGCGGGAACAGGGGGTCTAACTATGGCTACACCTTC
CDR3 length: 17; clone size: -; V gene: TRBV5-5; J gene: TRBJ2-6; D gene: -; CDR3 protein: CASSEDLSLSGANVLTF; CDR3 DNA: TGTGCCAGCAGCGAGGACTTGTCCCTCTCTGGGGCCAACGTCCTGACTTTC
CDR3 length: 16; clone size: -; V gene: TRBV4-3; J gene: TRBJ2-2; D gene: TRBD1; CDR3 protein: CASSQGDRARTGELFF; CDR3 DNA: TGCGCCAGCAGCCAAGGGGACAGGGCAAGGACCGGGGAGCTGTTTTTT
CDR3 length: 11; clone size: -; V gene: TRBV6-2/TRBV6-3; J gene: TRBJ1-1; D gene: -; CDR3 protein: CASSHTLDAFF; CDR3 DNA: TGTGCCAGCAGTCATACATTGGACGCTTTCTTT
CDR3 length: 18; clone size: -; V gene: TRBV29-1; J gene: TRBJ2-6; D gene: -; CDR3 protein: CSVVSEGAHVSGANVLTF; CDR3 DNA: TGCAGCGTTGTTTCGGAGGGGGCGCATGTCTCTGGGGCCAACGTCCTGACTTTC
CDR3 length: 18; clone size: -; V gene: TRBV24-1; J gene: TRBJ2-1; D gene: TRBD2; CDR3 protein: CAASEGLAGGPLYNEQFF; CDR3 DNA: TGTGCCGCCAGTGAGGGACTAGCGGGGGGCCCTTTATACAATGAGCAGTTCTTC
CDR3 length: 12; clone size: -; V gene: TRBV6-6; J gene: TRBJ1-1; D gene: -; CDR3 protein: CASSYSRKEAFF; CDR3 DNA: TGTGCCAGCAGTTACTCCCGGAAGGAAGCTTTCTTT
CDR3 length: 15; clone size: -; V gene: TRBV19; J gene: TRBJ2-6; D gene: -; CDR3 protein: CASSIAGAGANVLTF; CDR3 DNA: TGTGCCAGTAGTATAGCTGGGGCTGGGGCCAACGTCCTGACTTTC
CDR3 length: 19; clone size: few; V gene: TRBV6-2/TRBV6-3; J gene: TRBJ2-7; D gene: -; CDR3 protein: CASGSPGQKIRTLSYEQYF; CDR3 DNA: TGTGCCAGCGGTTCCCCGGGGCAGAAGATTCGTACCCTCTCCTACGAGCAGTACTTC